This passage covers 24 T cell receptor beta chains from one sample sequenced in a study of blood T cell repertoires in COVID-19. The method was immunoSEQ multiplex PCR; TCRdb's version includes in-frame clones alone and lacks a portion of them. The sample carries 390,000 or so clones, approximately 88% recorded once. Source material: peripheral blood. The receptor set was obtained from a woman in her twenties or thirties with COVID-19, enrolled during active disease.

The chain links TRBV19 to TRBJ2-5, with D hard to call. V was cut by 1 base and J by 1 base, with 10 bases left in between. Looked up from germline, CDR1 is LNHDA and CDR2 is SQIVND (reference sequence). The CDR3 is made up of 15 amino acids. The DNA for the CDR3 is TGTGCCAGTAGTATAGTGCACTTCGGCCAAGAGACCCAGTACTTC. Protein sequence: CASSIVHFGQETQYF.

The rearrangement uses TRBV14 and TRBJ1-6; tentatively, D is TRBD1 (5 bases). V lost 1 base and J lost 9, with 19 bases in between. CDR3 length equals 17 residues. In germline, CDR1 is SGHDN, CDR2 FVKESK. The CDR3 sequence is CASSQVSEGPFGSPLHF. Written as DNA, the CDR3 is TGTGCCAGCAGCCAAGTCTCGGAGGGGCCCTTCGGTTCACCCCTCCACTTT.

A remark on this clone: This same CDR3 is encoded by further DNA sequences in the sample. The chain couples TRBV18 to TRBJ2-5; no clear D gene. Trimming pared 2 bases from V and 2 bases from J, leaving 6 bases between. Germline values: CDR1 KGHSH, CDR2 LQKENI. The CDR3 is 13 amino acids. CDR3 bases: TGTGCCAGCTCACCAGGCCCACAAGAGACCCAGTACTTC. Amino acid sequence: CASSPGPQETQYF.

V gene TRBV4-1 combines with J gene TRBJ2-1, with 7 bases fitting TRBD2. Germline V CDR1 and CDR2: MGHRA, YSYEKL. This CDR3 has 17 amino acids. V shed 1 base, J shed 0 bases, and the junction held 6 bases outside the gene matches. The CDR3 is CASSQGVGGSSYNEQFF. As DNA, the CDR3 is TGCGCCAGCAGCCAAGGTGTCGGCGGGAGCTCCTACAATGAGCAGTTCTTC.

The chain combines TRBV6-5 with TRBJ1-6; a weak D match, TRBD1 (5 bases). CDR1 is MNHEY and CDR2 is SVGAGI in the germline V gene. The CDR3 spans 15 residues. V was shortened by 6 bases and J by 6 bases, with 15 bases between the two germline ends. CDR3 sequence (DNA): TGTGCCAGCAGCCGTGGGAACAGGTTTAATTCACCCCTCCACTTT. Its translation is CASSRGNRFNSPLHF.

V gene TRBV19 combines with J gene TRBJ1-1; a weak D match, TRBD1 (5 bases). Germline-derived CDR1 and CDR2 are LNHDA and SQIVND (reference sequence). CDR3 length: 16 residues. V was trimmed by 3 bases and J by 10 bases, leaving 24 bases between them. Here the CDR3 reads CASSIGGDRLSALAFF. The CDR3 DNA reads TGTGCCAGTAGTATCGGAGGGGATCGCCTCTCTGCGTTAGCTTTCTTT.

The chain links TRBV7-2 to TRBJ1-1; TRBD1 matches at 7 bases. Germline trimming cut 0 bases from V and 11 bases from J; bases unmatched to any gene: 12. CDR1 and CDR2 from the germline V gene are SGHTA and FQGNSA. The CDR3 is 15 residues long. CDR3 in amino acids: CASSLALTGAPGAFF. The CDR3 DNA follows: TGTGCCAGCAGCTTAGCCCTAACAGGGGCCCCGGGGGCTTTCTTT.

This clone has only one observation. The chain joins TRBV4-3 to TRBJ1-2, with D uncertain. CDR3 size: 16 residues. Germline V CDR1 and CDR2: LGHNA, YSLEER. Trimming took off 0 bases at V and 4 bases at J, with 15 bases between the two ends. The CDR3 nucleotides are TGCGCCAGCAGCCAAGATGGAGGCCCGTTGGGCTATGGCTACACCTTC. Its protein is CASSQDGGPLGYGYTF.

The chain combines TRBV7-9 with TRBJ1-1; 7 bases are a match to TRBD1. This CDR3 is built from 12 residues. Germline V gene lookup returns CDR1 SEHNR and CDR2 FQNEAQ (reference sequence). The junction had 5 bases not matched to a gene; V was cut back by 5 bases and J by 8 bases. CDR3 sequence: CASSLGTEEAFF. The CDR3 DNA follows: TGTGCCAGCAGCCTCGGGACAGAAGAAGCTTTCTTT.

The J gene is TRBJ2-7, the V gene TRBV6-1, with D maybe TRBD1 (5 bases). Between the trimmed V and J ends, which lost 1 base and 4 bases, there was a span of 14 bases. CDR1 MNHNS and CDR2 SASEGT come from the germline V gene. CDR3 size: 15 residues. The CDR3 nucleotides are TGTGCCAGCAGTGAAGTGGGGCCGGTGGTGTACGAGCAGTACTTC. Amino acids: CASSEVGPVVYEQYF.

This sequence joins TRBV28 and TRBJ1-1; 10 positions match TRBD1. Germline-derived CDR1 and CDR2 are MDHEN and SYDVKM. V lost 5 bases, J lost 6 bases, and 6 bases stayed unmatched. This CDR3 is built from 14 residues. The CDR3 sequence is CASSTTGGDPEAFF. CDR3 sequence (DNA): TGTGCCAGCAGTACGACAGGGGGCGACCCTGAAGCTTTCTTT.

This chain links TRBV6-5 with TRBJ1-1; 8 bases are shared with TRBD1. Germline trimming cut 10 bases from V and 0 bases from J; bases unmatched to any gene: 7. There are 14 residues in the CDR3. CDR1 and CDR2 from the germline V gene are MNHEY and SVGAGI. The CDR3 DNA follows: TGTGCCACCCGGGACAGGATCATGAACACTGAAGCTTTCTTT. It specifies CATRDRIMNTEAFF.

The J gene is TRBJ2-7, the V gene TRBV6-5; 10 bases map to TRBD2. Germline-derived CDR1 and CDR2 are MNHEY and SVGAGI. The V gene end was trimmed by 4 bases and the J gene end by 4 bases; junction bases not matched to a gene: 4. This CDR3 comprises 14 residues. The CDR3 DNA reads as TGTGCCAGCAGTTCGGCTAGCGGGAGTTACGAGCAGTACGTC. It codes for CASSSASGSYEQYV.

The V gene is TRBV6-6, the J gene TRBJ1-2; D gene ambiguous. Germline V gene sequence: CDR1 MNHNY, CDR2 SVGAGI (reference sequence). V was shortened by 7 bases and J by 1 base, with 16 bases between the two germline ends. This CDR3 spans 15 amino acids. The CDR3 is CASTIGQDFNYGYTF. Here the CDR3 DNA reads TGTGCCAGCACAATCGGGCAGGACTTTAACTATGGCTACACCTTC.

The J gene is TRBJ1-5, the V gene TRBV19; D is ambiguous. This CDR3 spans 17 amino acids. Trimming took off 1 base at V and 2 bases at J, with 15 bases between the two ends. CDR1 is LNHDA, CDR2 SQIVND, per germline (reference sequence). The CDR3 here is CASSIVFSGIGNQPQHF. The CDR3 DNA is TGTGCCAGTAGTATAGTCTTCTCGGGGATAGGCAATCAGCCCCAGCATTTT.

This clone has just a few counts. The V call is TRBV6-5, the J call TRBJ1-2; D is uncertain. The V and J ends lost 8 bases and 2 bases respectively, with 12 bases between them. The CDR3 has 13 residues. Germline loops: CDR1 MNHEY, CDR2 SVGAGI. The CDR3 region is CASSDSPNYGYTF. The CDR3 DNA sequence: TGTGCCAGCTCGGACTCCCCAAACTATGGCTACACCTTC.

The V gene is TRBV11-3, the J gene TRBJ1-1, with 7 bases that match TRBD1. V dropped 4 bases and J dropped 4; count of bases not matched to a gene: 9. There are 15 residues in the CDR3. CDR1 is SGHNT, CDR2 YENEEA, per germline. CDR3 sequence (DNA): TGTGCCAGCAGCTGGCCTAAGGGGGCCGGCACTGAAGCTTTCTTT. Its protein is CASSWPKGAGTEAFF. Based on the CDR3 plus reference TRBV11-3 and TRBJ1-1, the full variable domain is EAGVVQSPRYKIIEKKQPVAFWCNPISGHNTLYWYLQNLGQGPELLIRYENEEAVDDSQLPKDRFSAERLKGVDSTLKIQPAELGDSAVYLCASSWPKGAGTEAFFGQGTRLTVV.

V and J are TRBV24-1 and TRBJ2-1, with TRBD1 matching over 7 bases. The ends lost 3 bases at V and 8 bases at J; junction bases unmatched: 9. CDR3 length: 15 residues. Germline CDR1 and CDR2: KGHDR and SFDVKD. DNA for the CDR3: TGTGCCACCAGTGATGGGAGACAGGGTTTCGATGAGCAGTTCTTC. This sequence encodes CATSDGRQGFDEQFF.

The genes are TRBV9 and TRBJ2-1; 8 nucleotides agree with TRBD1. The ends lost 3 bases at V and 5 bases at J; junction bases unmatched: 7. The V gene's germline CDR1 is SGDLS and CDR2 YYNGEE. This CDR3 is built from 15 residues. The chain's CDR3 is CASSASGGLDNEQFF. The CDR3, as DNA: TGTGCCAGCAGCGCCTCAGGGGGCTTAGACAATGAGCAGTTCTTC.

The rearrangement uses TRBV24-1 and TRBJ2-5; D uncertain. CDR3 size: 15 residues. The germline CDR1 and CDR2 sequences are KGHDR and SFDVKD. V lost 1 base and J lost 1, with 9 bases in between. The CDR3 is CATSDFSAGQETQYF. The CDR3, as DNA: TGTGCCACCAGTGATTTTTCTGCAGGCCAAGAGACCCAGTACTTC.

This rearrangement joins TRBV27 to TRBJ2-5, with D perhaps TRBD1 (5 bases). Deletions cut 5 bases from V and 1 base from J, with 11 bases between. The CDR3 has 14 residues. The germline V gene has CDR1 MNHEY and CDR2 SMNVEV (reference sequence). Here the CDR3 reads CASSLGHAQETQYF. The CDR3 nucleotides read TGTGCCAGCAGTCTAGGACATGCCCAAGAGACCCAGTACTTC.

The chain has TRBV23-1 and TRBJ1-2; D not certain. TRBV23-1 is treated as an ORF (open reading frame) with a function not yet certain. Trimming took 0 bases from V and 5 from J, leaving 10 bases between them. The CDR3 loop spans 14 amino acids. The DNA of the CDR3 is TGCGCCAGCAGTCAATCGAGGCCAGAGTATGGCTACACCTTC. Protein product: CASSQSRPEYGYTF.

The CDR3 bases are TGTGCCAGCTCACCAGCGGGGGTCCACGAGCAGTACGTC. Its translation is CASSPAGVHEQYV. The V call is TRBV18, the J call TRBJ2-7; TRBD2 matches at 7 bases. The ends lost 2 bases at V and 5 bases at J; junction bases unmatched: 3. Germline-derived CDR1 and CDR2 are KGHSH and LQKENI. The CDR3 runs to 13 residues.

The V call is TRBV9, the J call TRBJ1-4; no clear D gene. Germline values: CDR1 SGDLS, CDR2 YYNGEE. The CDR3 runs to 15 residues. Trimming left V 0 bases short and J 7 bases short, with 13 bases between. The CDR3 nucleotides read TGTGCCAGCAGCGTAGATATTCGGGCGGGTGAAAAACTGTTTTTT. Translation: CASSVDIRAGEKLFF.